This section outlines one TCR beta chain sequence together with its context. At one of its ends the junction is not consistent with the germline gene, which may arise from a read error. The CDR3 extends over 13 amino acids. The germline gives CDR1 SSHAT, CDR2 FNYEAQ (reference sequence). This specimen belongs to a study of OX40 agonist ivuxolimab in advanced cancers. Study information: Among those enrolled, mean age was about 62 years (range roughly 20 to 79) and 75% to 90% were male.

Only in-frame clones appear in the TCRdb table, and some are missing; sequencing was by immunoSEQ multiplex PCR. The sample has approximately 32,000 clones; roughly 87% are singletons. V is TRBV7-7 and J is TRBJ1-3; D unclear. The sequence was obtained from an adult with an advanced solid tumor such as melanoma, head and neck, liver or kidney cancer. Material: CD4+ or CD8+ T cells sorted from blood, obtained in a trial of the OX40 agonist ivuxolimab. The CDR3: CASSSGFGNTIYF. CDR3 bases: TGTGCTAGCAGCTCGGGGTTTGGAAACACCATATATTTT.